These 5 T cell receptor beta chains were sequenced from one sample in a study of CD8+ T cells in alopecia areata. Extracted RNA was reverse transcribed into cDNA, the sequencing template. Only in-frame clones appear in the TCRdb table, and some are missing; sequencing was by immunoSEQ multiplex PCR. The table has roughly 150,000 clones, roughly 50% seen once. The sample consisted of CD4+ T cells sorted from blood. All receptors come from a human donor in good health.

V and J are TRBV4-1 and TRBJ2-1, with D possibly TRBD1 on 5 matching bases. CDR3 length: 17 residues. Deletions cut 3 bases from V and 1 base from J, with 16 bases between. The germline CDR1 and CDR2 sequences are MGHRA and YSYEKL. DNA of the CDR3: TGCGCCAGCAGCCATGTCGACCTGGGGCTATCCTACAATGAGCAGTTCTTC. Amino acid sequence: CASSHVDLGLSYNEQFF.

The J gene is TRBJ2-7, the V gene TRBV15; 7 bases agree with TRBD1. CDR1 is LNHNV, CDR2 YYDKDF, per germline (reference sequence). The V and J ends lost 5 bases and 6 bases, in that order; junction bases with no gene match: 10. CDR3 length: 14 residues. This CDR3 reads CATSLDRVGGEQYF. In nucleotides, the CDR3 is TGTGCCACCAGCTTAGACAGGGTGGGCGGCGAGCAGTACTTC.

This chain links TRBV6-5 with TRBJ2-7, with TRBD1 identical over 9 bases. V shed 4 bases and J 6 bases; nucleotides not matched to a gene: 10. The CDR3 sequence is 15 residues long. CDR1 and CDR2 from the germline V gene are MNHEY and SVGAGI. As DNA, the CDR3 is TGTGCCAGCAGTTCTTGGACAGGGGCGAAGAGCGAGCAGTACTTC. This translates into CASSSWTGAKSEQYF.

The rearrangement joins TRBV10-2 to TRBJ1-5, with 9 bases identical to TRBD1. Per germline, CDR1 WSHSY and CDR2 SAAADI. The CDR3 has 13 residues. With V trimmed by 8 bases and J by 3 bases, 2 bases remained unmatched. In DNA, the CDR3 is TGCGCCAGCGGGGACAGGGACAATCAGCCCCAGCATTTT. Translated: CASGDRDNQPQHF.

The chain couples TRBV4-1 to TRBJ2-7; the D is unclear. The CDR3 is made up of 14 amino acids. Trimming took 2 bases from V and 1 from J, leaving 9 bases between them. The germline gives CDR1 MGHRA, CDR2 YSYEKL. The CDR3 coding sequence is TGCGCCAGCAGCCAACCAAGGAAATCCTACGAGCAGTACTTC. Amino acids: CASSQPRKSYEQYF.